The clone carrying this TCR beta chain was recorded a few times. This entry belongs to a study of blood T cell repertoires in COVID-19. Looking at the study overall: Acute-phase and convalescent COVID-19 samples originated in the United States, Italy and Spain. T cells, B-cell-depleted T cells, or PBMCs supplied cDNA or gDNA.

In the original processing: Quantification of nucleated cells was approximated via reference gene primer amplification. Repertoires were generated with immunoSEQ multiplex PCR, while TCRdb's copy carries only in-frame clones and drops some. V and J calls and clone size are given by that table; D and trimming were obtained from the DNA. Of hundreds of thousands of clones in the sample, less than 90% are singletons; the top ten hold roughly 13%. Patients in Seattle were enrolled during active infection, then followed longitudinally. This CDR3 is built from 14 residues. Trimming took 0 bases from V and 1 from J, leaving 10 bases between them. The germline gives CDR1 GTSNPN, CDR2 SVGIG (reference sequence).

This chain joins TRBV30 and TRBJ2-7; D perhaps matches TRBD2 (6 bases). The receptor was isolated from a woman aged 70-85 years with COVID-19, enrolled during active disease. Sequencing input: peripheral blood. CDR3 region: CAWSVSAGSYEQYF. The CDR3 nucleotides read TGTGCCTGGAGTGTATCCGCGGGATCCTACGAGCAGTACTTC.